The 13 T cell receptor beta chains presented below share a single source sample, sequenced in a study of T cells after yellow fever vaccination. TCRdb reprocessed the 5' RACE reads via MiXCR and lists one record per CDR3 protein. The sample consists of hundreds of thousands of distinct CDR3 sequences, around 16% of them appearing once. The source was PBMCs, collected less than 6 days after the first yellow fever vaccination. The receptors shown here come from a man younger than 35 who received the YFV17D yellow fever vaccine.

The chain has TRBV29-1 and TRBJ2-2; D uncertain. The length of the CDR3 is 11 residues. Germline V CDR1 and CDR2: SQVTM, ANQGSEA. With 7 bases removed from V and 1 base from J, the gap between germline ends came to 4 bases. The chain's CDR3 is CSARNTGELFF. CDR3 DNA sequence: TGCAGCGCTAGGAACACCGGGGAGCTGTTTTTT.

The gene calls are TRBV20-1 and TRBJ1-6, with a tentative D call TRBD1 (6 bases). Trimming cost V 7 bases and J 4 bases, with 11 bases left between them. This CDR3 has 13 amino acids. Germline CDR1 DFQATT, CDR2 SNEGSKA (reference sequence). In DNA form, the CDR3 reads TGCAGTGTTAAGACAGGTTATAATTCACCCCTCCACTTT. Protein: CSVKTGYNSPLHF.

A few counts support this clonotype. J is TRBJ1-2 and V is TRBV12-3 or TRBV12-4; the D gene is possibly TRBD1 (5 bases). The CDR3 totals 13 residues. The V and J ends lost 3 bases and 6 bases respectively, with 11 bases between them. CDR3 protein: CASSLGRGHGYTF. The CDR3 DNA sequence: TGTGCCAGCAGTTTGGGGAGGGGCCATGGCTACACCTTC.

The chain has TRBV4-3 and TRBJ2-7; D not resolved. Germline V gene data show CDR1 as LGHNA and CDR2 as YSLEER. V gave up 1 base and J gave up 4 bases, with 11 bases separating them. The CDR3 spans 14 residues. Here the CDR3 reads CASSQGLGGYEQYF. CDR3 nucleotides: TGCGCCAGCAGCCAAGGACTCGGTGGGTACGAGCAGTACTTC.

The chain combines TRBV7-9 with TRBJ2-7; tentatively, D is TRBD1 or TRBD2 (6 bases each). V was trimmed by 8 bases and J by 2 bases, leaving 13 bases between them. This CDR3 is built from 13 residues. Per germline, CDR1 SEHNR and CDR2 FQNEAQ (reference sequence). CDR3 loop: CASGGTFTYEQYV. The CDR3 bases are TGTGCCAGCGGAGGGACATTTACCTACGAGCAGTACGTC.

The chain carries TRBV27 and TRBJ1-2; 8 positions match TRBD1. The CDR3 is 12 amino acids. J gave up 7 bases and V 5 bases, and 3 bases lay outside the gene matches. Germline CDR1 is MNHEY and CDR2 is SMNVEV (reference sequence). CDR3 amino acids: CASSGQGAGYTF. The CDR3 region has the DNA TGTGCCAGCAGTGGACAGGGTGCTGGCTACACCTTC.

In its sample, this clonotype was seen a few times. The V call is TRBV14, the J call TRBJ1-6; D possibly corresponds to TRBD1 (6 bases). The V end lost 3 bases, the J end lost 0 bases, and 15 bases lay between the germline ends. This CDR3 contains 18 residues. Germline loops: CDR1 SGHDN, CDR2 FVKESK. The CDR3: CASSHRRPGDSYNSPLHF. Here the CDR3 DNA reads TGTGCCAGCAGCCACAGAAGACCAGGGGACTCCTATAATTCACCCCTCCACTTT.

This clonotype was counted only a few times. The chain has TRBV5-1 and TRBJ2-3; D is unresolved. The germline CDR1 and CDR2 sequences are SGHRS and YFSETQ. CDR3 length: 13 amino acids. The ends were cut back, 1 base at V and 2 bases at J, with 5 bases in the middle. The CDR3 DNA follows: TGCGCCAGCAGCTTGACTACCACAGATACGCAGTATTTT. It is translated as CASSLTTTDTQYF. Full variable domain (rest looked up from reference TRBV5-1 and TRBJ2-3): KAGVTQTPRYLIKTRGQQVTLSCSPISGHRSVSWYQQTPGQGLQFLFEYFSETQRNKGNFPGRFSGRQFSNSRSEMNVSTLELGDSALYLCASSLTTTDTQYFGPGTRLTVL.

This clonotype came up a few times. An end of the junction does not agree with germline; a read error may underlie this. J is TRBJ1-2 and V is TRBV11-2, with TRBD1 identical over 7 bases. The CDR3 totals 16 residues. Germline V gives CDR1 SGHAT, CDR2 FQNNGV. This CDR3 is CSSSLVPAGGPSGYTF. CDR3 bases: TGTTCCAGCAGCTTAGTTCCGGCAGGGGGTCCCTCTGGCTACACCTTC.

This clonotype was detected ten times or more. The CDR3 loop reads CASSLLAGASTDTQYF. CDR3 DNA: TGTGCCAGCAGTTTACTAGCGGGGGCTAGCACAGATACGCAGTATTTT. The gene calls are TRBV7-7 and TRBJ2-3; 11 nucleotides align to TRBD2. Losses at the gene ends were 6 bases for V and 0 bases for J; bases not matched to a gene: 5. The germline CDR1 and CDR2 sequences are SSHAT and FNYEAQ (reference sequence). This CDR3 is 16 amino acids long.

This chain uses TRBV20-1 with TRBJ2-4; TRBD2 might be the D (6 bases). Trimming left V 3 bases short and J 8 bases short, with 20 bases between. CDR1 and CDR2 from the germline V gene are DFQATT and SNEGSKA (reference sequence). This CDR3 has 15 residues. CDR3 DNA: TGCAGTGCTAGCGGGGCACCGGAGGGGTTAGACATTCAGTACTTC. Translating it yields CSASGAPEGLDIQYF.

This clonotype came up a few times. The chain combines TRBV6-1 with TRBJ2-1; 8 bases agree with TRBD2. The CDR3 is made up of 16 amino acids. Looked up from germline, CDR1 is MNHNS and CDR2 is SASEGT. The junction had 11 bases not matched to a gene; V was cut back by 6 bases and J by 4 bases. In DNA form, the CDR3 reads TGTGCCAGCAGCTCCGGGGGGGGGATGGGGTACAATGAGCAGTTCTTC. Translated: CASSSGGGMGYNEQFF.

The chain uses TRBV12-3 or TRBV12-4 and TRBJ2-3, with a tentative D call TRBD1 (7 bases). This CDR3 contains 15 residues. The V end was cut by 3 bases, the J end by 3 bases, with 13 bases between. The CDR3 sequence is CASSLQGGLTDTQYF. CDR3 in DNA: TGTGCCAGCAGTTTGCAGGGGGGATTGACAGATACGCAGTATTTT.